The 3 T cell receptor beta chains below come from one sample, sequenced in a study of T cell repertoires in cytomegalovirus infection. TCRdb itself ran the reads through MiXCR, one entry per CDR3 protein. The sample holds approximately 500,000 distinct CDR3 sequences, about 30% seen once. The sequencing input was PBMCs. The receptors were sampled from a human donor in good health (CMV status not recorded). Some clones in this sample may be carry-over from other donors' samples.

This clonotype was detected a few times. The chain uses TRBV28 and TRBJ2-1; the D call may be TRBD1 or TRBD2 (5 bases each). The CDR3 runs to 12 residues. Per the germline V gene, CDR1 is MDHEN and CDR2 is SYDVKM. Trimming pared 1 base from V and 12 bases from J, leaving 10 bases between. The CDR3, as DNA: TGTGCCAGCAGTTTATTTGGGACGACGCAGTTCTTC. Amino acid sequence: CASSLFGTTQFF. The whole variable domain, filled in from reference TRBV28 and TRBJ2-1, reads DVKVTQSSRYLVKRTGEKVFLECVQDMDHENMFWYRQDPGLGLRLIYFSYDVKMKEKGDIPEGYSVSREKKERFSLILESASTNQTSMYLCASSLFGTTQFFGPGTRLTVL.

The J gene is TRBJ1-1, the V gene TRBV30; 7 nucleotides agree with TRBD1. The CDR3 spans 13 residues. The junction had 10 bases not matched to a gene; V was cut back by 7 bases and J by 5 bases. Germline values: CDR1 GTSNPN, CDR2 SVGIG (reference sequence). The CDR3 protein is CAYSTGRGTEAFF. The CDR3 DNA reads as TGTGCCTATTCGACAGGGAGGGGAACTGAAGCTTTCTTT.

The rearrangement links TRBV7-6 to TRBJ2-1, with no clear D. In germline, CDR1 is SGHVS, CDR2 FNYEAQ. The CDR3 is 14 residues long. V was shortened by 4 bases and J by 6 bases, with 13 bases between the two germline ends. The CDR3 nucleotides are TGTGCCAGCAGCTCTTCCTTCCTGTTCAATGAGCAGTTCTTC. This gives the protein CASSSSFLFNEQFF.